This T cell receptor beta chain was found in a study of T cell responses to AZD1222 COVID-19 vaccine. Germline CDR1 and CDR2: SGHDT and YYEEEE. V lost 4 bases, J lost 4 bases, and 17 bases lay in between. The CDR3 has 15 residues. Sequencing used immunoSEQ multiplex PCR; TCRdb keeps in-frame clones, though not all of them. This sample has approximately 110,000 clones, with 65% to 90% found just once. The V and J genes are TRBV5-6 and TRBJ1-1; tentative D call: TRBD1 (6 bases). The sample here was peripheral blood, taken on day 0 of AZD1222 vaccination. This receptor was obtained from an adult in good health. Written as DNA, the CDR3 is TGTGCCAGCAGCCGTGACGGGGGCGCGAGCACTGAAGCTTTCTTT. It codes for CASSRDGGASTEAFF.